This TCR beta chain was found in a study of OX40 agonist ivuxolimab in advanced cancers. This clone was counted a single time. The V gene lost 4 bases and the J gene lost 9 bases, with 23 bases spanning the gap. The CDR3 has 16 residues. In germline, CDR1 is LGHNA, CDR2 YSLEER. Clones were sequenced by immunoSEQ multiplex PCR, and TCRdb holds only the in-frame ones, with some missing. The sample holds over 90,000 clones, approximately 87% seen once. This TCR came from an adult with an advanced solid tumor such as melanoma, head and neck, liver or kidney cancer. The chain is built from TRBV4-3 and TRBJ2-3; possible D gene TRBD1, 6 bases. Here the sequenced sample was CD4+ or CD8+ T cells sorted from blood, taken in a trial of the OX40 agonist ivuxolimab. In DNA, the CDR3 is TGCGCCAGCAGCCTAGTACAGGGATCTGAATCGGGCACGCAGTATTTT. Protein: CASSLVQGSESGTQYF.